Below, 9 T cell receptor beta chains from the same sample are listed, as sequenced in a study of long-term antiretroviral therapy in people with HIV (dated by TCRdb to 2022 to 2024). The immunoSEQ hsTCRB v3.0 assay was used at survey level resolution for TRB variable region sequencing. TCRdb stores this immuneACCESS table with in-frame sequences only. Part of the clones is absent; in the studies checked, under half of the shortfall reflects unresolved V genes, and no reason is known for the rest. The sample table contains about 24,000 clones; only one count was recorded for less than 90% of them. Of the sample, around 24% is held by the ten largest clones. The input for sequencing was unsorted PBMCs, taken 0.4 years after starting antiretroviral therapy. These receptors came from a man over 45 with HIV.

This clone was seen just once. The CDR3 loop reads CASSHGPRDRLPSYNEQFF. In nucleotides, the CDR3 is TGTGCCAGCAGCCACGGCCCCCGGGACAGGCTACCCTCCTACAATGAGCAGTTCTTC. The chain employs TRBV7-8 and TRBJ2-1, with 8 bases fitting TRBD1. Per germline, CDR1 SGHVS and CDR2 FQNEAQ. Unmatched junction bases numbered 15, after V lost 5 bases and J lost 0 bases. The CDR3 totals 19 residues. Based on the CDR3 plus reference TRBV7-8 and TRBJ2-1, the full variable domain is GAGVSQSPRYKVAKRGQDVALRCDPISGHVSLFWYQQALGQGPEFLTYFQNEAQLDKSGLPSDRFFAERPEGSVSTLKIQRTQQEDSAVYLCASSHGPRDRLPSYNEQFFGPGTRLTVL.

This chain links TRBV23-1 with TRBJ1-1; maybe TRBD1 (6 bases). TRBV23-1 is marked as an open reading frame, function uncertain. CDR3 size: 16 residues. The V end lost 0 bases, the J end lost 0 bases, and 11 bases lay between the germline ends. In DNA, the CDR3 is TGCGCCAGCAGTCAATCAGGGGGACGAATGAACACTGAAGCTTTCTTT. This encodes CASSQSGGRMNTEAFF.

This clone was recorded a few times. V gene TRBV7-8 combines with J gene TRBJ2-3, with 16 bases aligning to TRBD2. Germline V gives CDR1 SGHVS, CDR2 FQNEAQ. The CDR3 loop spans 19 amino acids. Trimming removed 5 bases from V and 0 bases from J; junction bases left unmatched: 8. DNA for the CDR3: TGTGCCAGCAGCCCGCCGGGACTAGCGGGGGGGCCGAGCACAGATACGCAGTATTTT. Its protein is CASSPPGLAGGPSTDTQYF.

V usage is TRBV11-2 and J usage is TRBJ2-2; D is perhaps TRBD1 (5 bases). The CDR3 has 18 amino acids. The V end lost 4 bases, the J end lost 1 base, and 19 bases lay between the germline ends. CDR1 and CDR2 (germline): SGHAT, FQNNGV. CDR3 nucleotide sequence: TGTGCCAGCAGCTCCCCAAATCTCAGGGTCGTGAACACCGGGGAGCTGTTTTTT. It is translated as CASSSPNLRVVNTGELFF.

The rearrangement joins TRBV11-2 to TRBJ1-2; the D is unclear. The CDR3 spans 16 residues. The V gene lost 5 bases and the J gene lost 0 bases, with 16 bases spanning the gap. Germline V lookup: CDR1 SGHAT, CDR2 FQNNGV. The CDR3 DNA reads TGTGCCAGCAGCCGGGCCCTTGGAAGAGCTAACTATGGCTACACCTTC. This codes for CASSRALGRANYGYTF.

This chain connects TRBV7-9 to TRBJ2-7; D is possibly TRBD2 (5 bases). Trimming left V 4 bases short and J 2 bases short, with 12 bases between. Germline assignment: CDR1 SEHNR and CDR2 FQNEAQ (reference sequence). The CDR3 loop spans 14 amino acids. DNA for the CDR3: TGTGCCAGCAGCTCGGACTCGACCACCTACGAGCAGTACTTC. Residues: CASSSDSTTYEQYF.

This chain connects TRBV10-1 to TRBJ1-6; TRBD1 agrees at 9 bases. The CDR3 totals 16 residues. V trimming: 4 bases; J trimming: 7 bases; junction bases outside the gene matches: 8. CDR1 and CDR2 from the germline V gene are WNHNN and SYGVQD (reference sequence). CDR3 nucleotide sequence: TGCGCCAGCAGTGTAGAACAGGGGGCGGCGAATTCACCCCTCCACTTT. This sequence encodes CASSVEQGAANSPLHF.

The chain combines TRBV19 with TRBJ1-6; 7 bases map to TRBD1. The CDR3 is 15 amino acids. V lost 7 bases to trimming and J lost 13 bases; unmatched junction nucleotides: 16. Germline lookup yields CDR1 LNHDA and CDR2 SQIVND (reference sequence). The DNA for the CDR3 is TGTGCCAGTACGCCGGGACAGCCGGTGCTAAGTCCCCTCCACTTT. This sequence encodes CASTPGQPVLSPLHF.

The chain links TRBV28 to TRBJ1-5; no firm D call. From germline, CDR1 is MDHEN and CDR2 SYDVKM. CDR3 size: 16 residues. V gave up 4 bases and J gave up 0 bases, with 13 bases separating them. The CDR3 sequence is CASSSGGPGSNQPQHF. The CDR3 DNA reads TGTGCCAGCAGTTCAGGAGGGCCGGGTAGCAATCAGCCCCAGCATTTT.